Listed below are T cell receptor beta chains from one sample, sequenced in a study of blood T cell repertoires in COVID-19. This table comes from immunoSEQ multiplex PCR, and its TCRdb copy is limited to in-frame clones, with some not included. Of about 250,000 clones listed, around 82% are singletons. Source material: peripheral blood. The receptors here all came from a man between 50 and 59 years old with active or convalescent COVID-19. Each CDR3 is given without its conserved first and last residue.

v_gene	len	j_gene	CDR3aa
TRBV24-1	10	TRBJ2-1	ATSDSRGKQF
TRBV7-3	11	TRBJ2-1	ASSLNRQNEQF
TRBV5-1	14	TRBJ2-4	ASSSQGDVAKNIQY
TRBV6-5	13	TRBJ1-2	ASSYNRDRGYGYT
TRBV2	11	TRBJ2-5	ASKRGGRETQY
TRBV30	11	TRBJ2-7	AWSASLSYEQY
TRBV29-1	10	TRBJ1-1	SVGLTGGLAF
TRBV19	11	TRBJ1-6	ASSTTANSPLH
TRBV7-9	13	TRBJ1-6	ASSLTASYNSPLH
TRBV10-2	13	TRBJ1-3	ASTLAHFSGNTIY
TRBV28	13	TRBJ1-2	ASSLELPGNYGYT
TRBV5-6	13	TRBJ2-1	ASQSGGSSYNEQF
TRBV29-1	11	TRBJ1-2	SVEGRLNYGYT
TRBV5-1	13	TRBJ2-2	ASSLVQGNTGELF
TRBV3-1/TRBV3-2	12	TRBJ1-5	ASSRQGAGQPQH
TRBV7-6	16	TRBJ2-2	ASSPGTSGDPRTGELF
TRBV6-5	12	TRBJ1-6	ASSQGSSGSPLH
TRBV4-3	14	TRBJ1-4	ASSEGQGPTNEKLF
TRBV6-5	14	TRBJ2-3	ASSYSPEVSTDTQY
TRBV28	12	TRBJ1-1	ASSFYQGSTEAF
TRBV20-1	11	TRBJ1-2	SASLSGTDGYT
TRBV28	13	TRBJ2-2	ASSPHAGGNGELF
TRBV7-2	12	TRBJ2-7	ASSLGLLRPLSY
TRBV5-1	10	TRBJ2-3	ASSSPGGAQY
TRBV11-3	14	TRBJ2-1	ASSGGLAGERNEQF
TRBV7-3	13	TRBJ1-2	ASSPRAGANYGYT
TRBV5-8	14	TRBJ2-2	ASSSGLAGGTGELF
TRBV10-3	13	TRBJ2-7	AISFPGQGLREQY
TRBV6-6	10	TRBJ2-1	ASSRTGDEQF
TRBV7-2	14	TRBJ2-2	ASSLWGVTNTGELF
TRBV2	10	TRBJ1-4	ATRQPNEKLF
TRBV5-1	15	TRBJ1-4	ASSLDLWSGTNEKLF
TRBV4-2	10	TRBJ2-1	ASSQDTGGQF
TRBV5-1	13	TRBJ2-7	ANDAGTGELHEQY
TRBV13	13	TRBJ2-7	ASSPGGTLTYEQY
TRBV5-1	12	TRBJ1-4	ASSAGQDYEKLF
TRBV10-3	13	TRBJ1-2	AISESTGRYYGYT
TRBV18	11	TRBJ1-2	ASSHGAGTGYT
TRBV12-3/TRBV12-4	10	TRBJ2-4	ASRTGGGIQY
TRBV24-1	13	TRBJ1-5	ATSDKSFGNQPQH
TRBV5-6	12	TRBJ2-4	ASSQTGFKNIQY
TRBV6-2/TRBV6-3	10	TRBJ1-1	ASSLGLPEAF
TRBV5-1	15	TRBJ2-1	ASSPGGQRRYKDEQF
TRBV12-3/TRBV12-4	11	TRBJ1-1	ASSPTGNTEAF
TRBV4-3	11	TRBJ2-1	ASSLDRVREQF
TRBV5-6	13	TRBJ1-3	ASSFSPSPGNTIY
TRBV5-4	13	TRBJ2-2	ASSWVGGSTGELF
TRBV7-9	14	TRBJ2-2	ASSLVVMLRTGELF
TRBV5-1	13	TRBJ1-6	ASSSGQILSSPLH
TRBV19	11	TRBJ2-2	ASSTTVNGELF
TRBV6-5	12	TRBJ2-5	ASTIRTVQETQY
TRBV29-1	13	TRBJ2-3	SVQKGGYKGDTQY